This entry concerns a single T cell receptor beta chain. Its antigen is unknown. The ends lost 2 bases at V and 2 bases at J; junction bases unmatched: 13. The CDR3 has 18 residues. Germline V lookup: CDR1 GTSNPN, CDR2 SVGIG (reference sequence). The sample belongs to a study of T cell responses to AZD1222 COVID-19 vaccine. Repertoires were generated with immunoSEQ multiplex PCR, while TCRdb's copy carries only in-frame clones and drops some. Of about 190,000 clones listed, around 93% were seen once; the top ten hold 7% to 9.5%. General study findings and limits: The span of vaccine-associated CD4 TCRs extended across spike, with dominance at 160-218 and 743-854.

The gene calls are TRBV30 and TRBJ2-3; 10 bases align to TRBD2. The sample in question was peripheral blood, obtained on day 0 of AZD1222 vaccination. The TCR originated in an adult in good health. The CDR3 DNA reads TGTGCCTGGAGTTCTGTAGCGGGAGGAGCCCCCCTCACAGATACGCAGTATTTT. The encoded protein is CAWSSVAGGAPLTDTQYF.